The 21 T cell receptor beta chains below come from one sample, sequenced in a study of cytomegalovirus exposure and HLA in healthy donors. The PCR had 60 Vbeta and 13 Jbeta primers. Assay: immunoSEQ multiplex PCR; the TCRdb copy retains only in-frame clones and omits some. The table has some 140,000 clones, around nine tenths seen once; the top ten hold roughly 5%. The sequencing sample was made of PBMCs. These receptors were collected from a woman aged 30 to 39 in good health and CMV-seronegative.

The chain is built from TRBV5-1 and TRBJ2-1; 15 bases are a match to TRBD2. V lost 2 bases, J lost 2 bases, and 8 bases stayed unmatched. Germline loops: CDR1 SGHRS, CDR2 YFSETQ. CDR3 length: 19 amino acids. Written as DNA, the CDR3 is TGCGCCAGCAGCTTTACCCCCGGGACTAGCGGGGGGACCTACAATGAGCAGTTCTTC. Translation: CASSFTPGTSGGTYNEQFF.

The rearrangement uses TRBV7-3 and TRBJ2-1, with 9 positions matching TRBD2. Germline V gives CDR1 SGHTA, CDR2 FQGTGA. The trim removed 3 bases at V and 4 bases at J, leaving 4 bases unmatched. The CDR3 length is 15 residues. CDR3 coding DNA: TGTGCCAGCAGCTTTTCGAGCGGGGGGTACAATGAGCAGTTCTTC. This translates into CASSFSSGGYNEQFF.

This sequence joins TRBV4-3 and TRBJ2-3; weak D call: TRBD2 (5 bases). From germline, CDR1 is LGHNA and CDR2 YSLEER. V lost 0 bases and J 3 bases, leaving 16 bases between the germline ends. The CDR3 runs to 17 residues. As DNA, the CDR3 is TGCGCCAGCAGCCAAGATGCAGCGGACTTAGGGACAGATACGCAGTATTTT. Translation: CASSQDAADLGTDTQYF.

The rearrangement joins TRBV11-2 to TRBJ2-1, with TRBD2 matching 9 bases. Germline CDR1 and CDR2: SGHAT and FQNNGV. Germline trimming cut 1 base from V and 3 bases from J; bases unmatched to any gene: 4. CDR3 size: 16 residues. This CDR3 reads CASSLGGTSLYNEQFF. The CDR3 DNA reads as TGTGCCAGCAGCTTAGGGGGGACTAGCCTCTACAATGAGCAGTTCTTC.

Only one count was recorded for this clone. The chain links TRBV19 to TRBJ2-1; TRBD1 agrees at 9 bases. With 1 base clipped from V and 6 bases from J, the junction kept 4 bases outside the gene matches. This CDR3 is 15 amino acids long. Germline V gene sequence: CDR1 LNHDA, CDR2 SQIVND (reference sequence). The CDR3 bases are TGTGCCAGTAGTATAGTGGGACAGGGACTCAATGAGCAGTTCTTC. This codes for CASSIVGQGLNEQFF.

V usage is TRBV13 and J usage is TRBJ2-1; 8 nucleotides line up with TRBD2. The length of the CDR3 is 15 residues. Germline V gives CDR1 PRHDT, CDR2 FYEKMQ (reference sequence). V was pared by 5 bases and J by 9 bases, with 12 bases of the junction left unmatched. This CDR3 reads CASSVPGLGSFEQFF. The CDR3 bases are TGTGCCAGCAGCGTCCCGGGACTAGGTTCTTTTGAGCAGTTCTTC.

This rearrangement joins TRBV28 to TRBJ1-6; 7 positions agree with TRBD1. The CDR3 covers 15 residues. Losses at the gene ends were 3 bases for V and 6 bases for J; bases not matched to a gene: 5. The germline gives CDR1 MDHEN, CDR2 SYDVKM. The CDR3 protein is CASSLAGQFNSPLHF. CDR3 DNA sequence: TGTGCCAGCAGTTTGGCGGGACAGTTTAATTCACCCCTCCACTTT.

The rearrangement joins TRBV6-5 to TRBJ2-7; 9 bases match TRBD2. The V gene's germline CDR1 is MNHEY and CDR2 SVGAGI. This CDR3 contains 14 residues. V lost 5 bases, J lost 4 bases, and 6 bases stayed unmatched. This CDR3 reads CASSQAGGPYEQYF. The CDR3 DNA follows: TGTGCCAGCAGTCAAGCGGGGGGTCCTTACGAGCAGTACTTC.

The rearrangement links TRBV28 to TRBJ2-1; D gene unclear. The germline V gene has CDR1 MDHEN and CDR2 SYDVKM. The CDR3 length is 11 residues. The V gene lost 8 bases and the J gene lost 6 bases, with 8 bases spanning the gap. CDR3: CASVSVNEQFF. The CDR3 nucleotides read TGTGCCAGCGTTAGTGTCAATGAGCAGTTCTTC.

In DNA form, the CDR3 reads TGTGCCAGCAGTTTTGCTAGCGGGGGGGCGGGGCAGTACTTC. Translation gives CASSFASGGAGQYF. The rearrangement uses TRBV28 and TRBJ2-7; TRBD2 agrees at 12 bases. CDR1 MDHEN and CDR2 SYDVKM come from the germline V gene. V dropped 3 bases and J dropped 9; count of bases not matched to a gene: 6. This CDR3 has 14 amino acids. Based on the CDR3 plus reference TRBV28 and TRBJ2-7, the full variable domain is DVKVTQSSRYLVKRTGEKVFLECVQDMDHENMFWYRQDPGLGLRLIYFSYDVKMKEKGDIPEGYSVSREKKERFSLILESASTNQTSMYLCASSFASGGAGQYFGPGTRLTVT.

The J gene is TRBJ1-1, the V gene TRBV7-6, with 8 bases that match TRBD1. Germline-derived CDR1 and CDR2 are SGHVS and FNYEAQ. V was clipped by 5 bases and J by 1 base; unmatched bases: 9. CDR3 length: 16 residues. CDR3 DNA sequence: TGTGCCAGCAGCCGTGGGACAGGCAAAGGGAACACTGAAGCTTTCTTT. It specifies CASSRGTGKGNTEAFF.

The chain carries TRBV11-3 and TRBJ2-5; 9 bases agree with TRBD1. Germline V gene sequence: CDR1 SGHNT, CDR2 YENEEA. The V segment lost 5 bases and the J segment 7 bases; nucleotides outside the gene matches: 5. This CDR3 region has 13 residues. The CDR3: CASSPDRGTTQYF. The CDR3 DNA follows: TGTGCCAGCAGCCCCGACAGGGGGACGACCCAGTACTTC.

CDR3 residues: CASSPRQNRDSGNTIYF. The CDR3 region has the DNA TGTGCCAGCTCACCACGTCAAAACAGGGACTCTGGAAACACCATATATTTT. V and J are TRBV18 and TRBJ1-3, with D maybe TRBD1 (6 bases). The CDR3 runs 17 residues. Germline V gives CDR1 KGHSH, CDR2 LQKENI. Trimming shortened V by 1 base and J by 0 bases, and 13 bases separated the two germline ends.

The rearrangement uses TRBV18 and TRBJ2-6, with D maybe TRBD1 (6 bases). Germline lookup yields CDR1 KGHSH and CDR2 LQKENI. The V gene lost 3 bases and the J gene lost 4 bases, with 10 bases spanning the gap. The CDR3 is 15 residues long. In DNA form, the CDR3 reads TGTGCCAGCTCACCCGGACAGACCGGGGCCAACGTCCTGACTTTC. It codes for CASSPGQTGANVLTF.

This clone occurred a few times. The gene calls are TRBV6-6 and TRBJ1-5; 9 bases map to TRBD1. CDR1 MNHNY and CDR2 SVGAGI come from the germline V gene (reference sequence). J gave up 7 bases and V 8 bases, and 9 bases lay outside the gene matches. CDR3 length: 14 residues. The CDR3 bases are TGTGCCAGCTTGGAGGACAGGGGAATACAGCCCCAGCATTTT. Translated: CASLEDRGIQPQHF.

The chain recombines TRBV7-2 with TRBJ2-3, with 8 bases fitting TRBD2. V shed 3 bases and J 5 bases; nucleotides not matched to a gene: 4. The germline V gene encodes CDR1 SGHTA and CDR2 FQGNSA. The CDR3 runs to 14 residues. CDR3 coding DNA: TGTGCCAGCAGCTTGGGACTAGACATAGATACGCAGTATTTT. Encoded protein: CASSLGLDIDTQYF.

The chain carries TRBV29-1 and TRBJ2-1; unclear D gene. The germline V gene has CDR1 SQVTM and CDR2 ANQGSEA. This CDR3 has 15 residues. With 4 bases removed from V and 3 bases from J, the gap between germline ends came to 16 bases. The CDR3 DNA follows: TGCAGCGTTGTTTCCCCGCCCTTCAGCTACAATGAGCAGTTCTTC. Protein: CSVVSPPFSYNEQFF.

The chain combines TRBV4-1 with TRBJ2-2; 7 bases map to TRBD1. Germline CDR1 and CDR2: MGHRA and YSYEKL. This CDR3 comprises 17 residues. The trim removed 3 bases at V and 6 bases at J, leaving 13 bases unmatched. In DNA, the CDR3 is TGCGCCAGCAGCCATGCACAGGGGATGTTCGCTGCCGGGGAGCTGTTTTTT. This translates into CASSHAQGMFAAGELFF.

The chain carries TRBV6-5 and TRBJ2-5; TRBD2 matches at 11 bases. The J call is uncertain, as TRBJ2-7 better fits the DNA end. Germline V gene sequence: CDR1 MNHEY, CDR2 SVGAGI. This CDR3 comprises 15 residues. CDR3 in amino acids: CASSSGTSGGDEQYF. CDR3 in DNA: TGTGCCAGCAGCTCCGGGACTAGCGGCGGGGACGAGCAGTACTTC.

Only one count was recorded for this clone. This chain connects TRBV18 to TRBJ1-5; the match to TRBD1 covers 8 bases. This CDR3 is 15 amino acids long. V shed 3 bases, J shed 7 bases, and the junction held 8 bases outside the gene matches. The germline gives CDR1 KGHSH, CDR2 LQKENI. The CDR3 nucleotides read TGTGCCAGCTCACCCGCAGGGGGCGGTAAACAGCCCCAGCATTTT. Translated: CASSPAGGGKQPQHF.

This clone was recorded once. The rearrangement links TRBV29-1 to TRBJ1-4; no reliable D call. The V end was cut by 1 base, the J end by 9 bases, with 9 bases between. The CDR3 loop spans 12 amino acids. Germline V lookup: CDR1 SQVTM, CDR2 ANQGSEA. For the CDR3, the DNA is TGCAGCGTTGAAGGCGGGAGGAAAAAACTGTTTTTT. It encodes CSVEGGRKKLFF.